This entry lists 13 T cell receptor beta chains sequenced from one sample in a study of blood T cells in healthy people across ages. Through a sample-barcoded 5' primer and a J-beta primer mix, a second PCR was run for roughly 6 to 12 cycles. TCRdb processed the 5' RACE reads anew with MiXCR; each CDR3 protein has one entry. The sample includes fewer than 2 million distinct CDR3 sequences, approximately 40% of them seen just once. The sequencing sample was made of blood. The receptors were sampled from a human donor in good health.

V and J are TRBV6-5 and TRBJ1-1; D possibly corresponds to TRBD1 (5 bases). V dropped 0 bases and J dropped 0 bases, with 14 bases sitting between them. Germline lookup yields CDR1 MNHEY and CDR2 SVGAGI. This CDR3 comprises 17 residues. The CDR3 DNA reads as TGTGCCAGCAGTTACTCGTATGGGGACCTGATGAACACTGAAGCTTTCTTT. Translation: CASSYSYGDLMNTEAFF.

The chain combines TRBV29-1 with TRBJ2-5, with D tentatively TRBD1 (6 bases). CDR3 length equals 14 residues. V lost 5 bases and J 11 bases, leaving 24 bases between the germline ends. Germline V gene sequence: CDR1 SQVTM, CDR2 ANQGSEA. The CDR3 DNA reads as TGCAGCGTTAGACAGGACAAAAGGTCGGGGCAGCAGTACTTC. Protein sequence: CSVRQDKRSGQQYF.

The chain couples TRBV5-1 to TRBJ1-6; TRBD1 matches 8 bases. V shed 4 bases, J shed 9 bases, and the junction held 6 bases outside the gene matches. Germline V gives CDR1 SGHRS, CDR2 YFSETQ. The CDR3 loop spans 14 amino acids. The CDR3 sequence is CASSGQGAGSPLHF. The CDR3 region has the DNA TGCGCCAGCAGCGGGCAGGGGGCTGGTTCACCCCTCCACTTT.

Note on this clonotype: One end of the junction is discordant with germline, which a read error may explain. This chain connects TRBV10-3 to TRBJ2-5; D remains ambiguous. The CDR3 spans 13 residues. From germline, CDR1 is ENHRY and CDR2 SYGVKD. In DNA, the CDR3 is TGTGCCATCACTGAGGACCCTGGAGAGACCCAGTACTTC. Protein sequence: CAITEDPGETQYF.

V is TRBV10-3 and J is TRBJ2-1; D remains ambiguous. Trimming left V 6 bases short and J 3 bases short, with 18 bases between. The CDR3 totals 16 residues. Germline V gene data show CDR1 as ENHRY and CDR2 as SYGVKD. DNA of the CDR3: TGTGCCATCAGCATAAATCTTTTTGGGAACTACAATGAGCAGTTCTTC. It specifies CAISINLFGNYNEQFF.

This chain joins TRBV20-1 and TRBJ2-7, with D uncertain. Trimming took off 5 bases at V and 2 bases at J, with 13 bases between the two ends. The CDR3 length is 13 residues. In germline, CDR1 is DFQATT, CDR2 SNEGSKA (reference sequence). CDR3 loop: CSAWSRGTYEQYF. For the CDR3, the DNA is TGCAGTGCTTGGTCCCGAGGAACCTACGAGCAGTACTTC.

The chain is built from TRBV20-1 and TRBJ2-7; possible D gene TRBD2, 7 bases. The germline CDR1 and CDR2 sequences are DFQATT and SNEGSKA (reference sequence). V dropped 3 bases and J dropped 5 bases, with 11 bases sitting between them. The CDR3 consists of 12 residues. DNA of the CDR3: TGCAGTGCTAGCGGGGGGCACCACGAGCAGTACTTC. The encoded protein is CSASGGHHEQYF.

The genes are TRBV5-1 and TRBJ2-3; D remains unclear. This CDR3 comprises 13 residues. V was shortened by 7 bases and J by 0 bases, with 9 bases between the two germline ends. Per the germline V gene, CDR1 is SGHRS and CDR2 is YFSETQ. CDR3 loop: CASGELSTDTQYF. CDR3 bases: TGCGCCAGCGGGGAACTCAGCACAGATACGCAGTATTTT.

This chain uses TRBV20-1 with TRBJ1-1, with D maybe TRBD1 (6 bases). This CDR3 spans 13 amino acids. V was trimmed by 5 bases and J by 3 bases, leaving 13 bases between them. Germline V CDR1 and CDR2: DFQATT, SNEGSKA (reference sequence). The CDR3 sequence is CSAGGGLHTEAFF. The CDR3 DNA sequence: TGCAGTGCTGGAGGGGGATTGCACACTGAAGCTTTCTTT.

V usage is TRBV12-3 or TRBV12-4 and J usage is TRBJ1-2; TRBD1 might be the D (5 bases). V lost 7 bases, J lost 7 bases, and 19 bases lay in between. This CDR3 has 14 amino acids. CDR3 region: CASTGGGWRGGYTF. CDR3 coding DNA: TGTGCCAGCACTGGGGGGGGTTGGAGAGGTGGCTACACCTTC.

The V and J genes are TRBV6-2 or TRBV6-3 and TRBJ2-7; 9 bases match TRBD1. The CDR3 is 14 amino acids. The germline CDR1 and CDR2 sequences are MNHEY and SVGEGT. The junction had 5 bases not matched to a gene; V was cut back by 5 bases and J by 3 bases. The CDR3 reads CASSGPGQGYEQYF. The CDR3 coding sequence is TGTGCCAGCAGTGGTCCGGGACAGGGCTACGAGCAGTACTTC.

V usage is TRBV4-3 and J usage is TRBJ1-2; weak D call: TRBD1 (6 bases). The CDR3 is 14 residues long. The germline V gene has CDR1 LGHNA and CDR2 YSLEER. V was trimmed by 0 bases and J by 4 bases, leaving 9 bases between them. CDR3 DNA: TGCGCCAGCAGCCAAGATCGGACAGCCTATGGCTACACCTTC. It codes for CASSQDRTAYGYTF.

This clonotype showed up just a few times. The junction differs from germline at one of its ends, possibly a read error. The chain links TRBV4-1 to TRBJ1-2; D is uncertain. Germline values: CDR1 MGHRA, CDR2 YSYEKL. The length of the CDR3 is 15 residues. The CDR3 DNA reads TGCGCCAGCAGCCAACAGGTCGGGATTAACTATGGCTGCACCTTC. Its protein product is CASSQQVGINYGCTF.